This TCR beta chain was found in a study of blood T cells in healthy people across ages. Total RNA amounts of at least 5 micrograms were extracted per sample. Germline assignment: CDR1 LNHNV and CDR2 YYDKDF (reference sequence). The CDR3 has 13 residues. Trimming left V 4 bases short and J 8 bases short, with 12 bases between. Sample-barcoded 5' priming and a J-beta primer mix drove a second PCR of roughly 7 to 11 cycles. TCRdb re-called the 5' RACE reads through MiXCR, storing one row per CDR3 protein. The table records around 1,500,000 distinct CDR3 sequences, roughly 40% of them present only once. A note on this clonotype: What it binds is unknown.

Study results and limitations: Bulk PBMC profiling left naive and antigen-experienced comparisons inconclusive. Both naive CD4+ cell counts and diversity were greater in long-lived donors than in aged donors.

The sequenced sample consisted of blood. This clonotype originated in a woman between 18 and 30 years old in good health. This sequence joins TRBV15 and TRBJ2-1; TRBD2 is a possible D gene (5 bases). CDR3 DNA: TGTGCCACCAGCAACACCCCGCGGGATGAGCAGTTCTTC. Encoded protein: CATSNTPRDEQFF.